This TCR beta chain originates from a study of blood T cell repertoires in COVID-19. Background on the study: The study drew acute and convalescent COVID-19 samples from the United States, Italy and Spain. From T cells, B-cell-depleted T cells, or PBMCs came the material, which was cDNA or gDNA.

Seattle researchers signed up patients amid active infection and tracked them longitudinally. Original methodology: The assay estimated nucleated cells by amplifying reference gene primers. TCRdb keeps only in-frame clones here, not all; method: immunoSEQ multiplex PCR. That table is the source of V, J and clone size, and D and trimming were worked out from the DNA. The data hold a few hundred thousand clones, with about 88% observed a single time. There are 16 residues in the CDR3. Germline values: CDR1 MNHEY, CDR2 SVGAGI. Trimming shortened V by 0 bases and J by 1 base, and 12 bases separated the two germline ends.

Sequencing input: peripheral blood. This receptor was taken from a woman in her forties or fifties with COVID-19, enrolled during active disease. J is TRBJ1-2 and V is TRBV6-5, with D uncertain. The CDR3: CASSYSADNVNYGYTF. For the CDR3, the DNA is TGTGCCAGCAGTTACTCGGCCGACAACGTTAACTATGGCTACACCTTC.